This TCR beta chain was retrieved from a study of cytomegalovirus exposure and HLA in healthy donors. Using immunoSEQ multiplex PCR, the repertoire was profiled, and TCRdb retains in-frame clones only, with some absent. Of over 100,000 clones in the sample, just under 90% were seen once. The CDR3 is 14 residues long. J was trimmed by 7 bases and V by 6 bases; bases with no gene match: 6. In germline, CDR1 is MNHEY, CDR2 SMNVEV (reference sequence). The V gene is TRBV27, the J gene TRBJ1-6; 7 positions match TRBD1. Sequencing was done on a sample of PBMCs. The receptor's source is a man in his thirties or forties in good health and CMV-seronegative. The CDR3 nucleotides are TGTGCCAGCAGACGGGAGGGGGCAAATTCACCCCTCCACTTT. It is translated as CASRREGANSPLHF.